This T cell receptor (beta chain) was identified in a study of T cells after posttransplantation cyclophosphamide. Trimming removed 4 bases from V and 2 bases from J; junction bases left unmatched: 3. Germline values: CDR1 SGHRS, CDR2 YFSETQ. The CDR3 is made up of 14 amino acids. Data came from immunoSEQ multiplex PCR; TCRdb stores just in-frame clones and leaves some out. The data show 30,000 to 35,000 clones, with none appearing a single time. Study-level findings and limits: Blood and skin or GI T cell repertoires showed limited TRB overlap. TRB clonality was highly associated with recipient CMV seropositivity and reactivation. Donor CD8+ memory clones often dominated recipient blood repertoires at later times.

As for this clone: Its target is unknown.

Peripheral blood was collected from the related graft donor on the marrow donation day. Sequenced: PBMCs. This rearrangement joins TRBV5-1 to TRBJ2-5; 9 bases align to TRBD2. The clonotype comes from a woman aged 45-59 years in good health and a related stem cell transplant donor. The CDR3 reads CASSPAGGQETQYF. The CDR3 region has the DNA TGCGCCAGCAGCCCCGCGGGGGGGCAAGAGACCCAGTACTTC.